This T cell receptor beta chain came from a study of cytomegalovirus exposure and HLA in healthy donors. J was trimmed by 2 bases and V by 5 bases; bases with no gene match: 2. The CDR3 is 14 amino acids. Germline loops: CDR1 LNHDA, CDR2 SQIVND (reference sequence). Use of 60 Vbeta and 13 Jbeta primers characterized the PCR. TCRdb's copy holds only in-frame clones and misses some; the assay was immunoSEQ multiplex PCR. Here the sample table reports approximately 110,000 clones. The sequence derives from a man between 18 and 35 years old in good health and CMV-seronegative. Sequenced sample: PBMCs. The chain links TRBV19 to TRBJ2-5, with 10 positions matching TRBD2. The chain's CDR3 is CASSFSGRQETQYF. The CDR3 DNA is TGTGCCAGTAGTTTTAGCGGGAGGCAAGAGACCCAGTACTTC.